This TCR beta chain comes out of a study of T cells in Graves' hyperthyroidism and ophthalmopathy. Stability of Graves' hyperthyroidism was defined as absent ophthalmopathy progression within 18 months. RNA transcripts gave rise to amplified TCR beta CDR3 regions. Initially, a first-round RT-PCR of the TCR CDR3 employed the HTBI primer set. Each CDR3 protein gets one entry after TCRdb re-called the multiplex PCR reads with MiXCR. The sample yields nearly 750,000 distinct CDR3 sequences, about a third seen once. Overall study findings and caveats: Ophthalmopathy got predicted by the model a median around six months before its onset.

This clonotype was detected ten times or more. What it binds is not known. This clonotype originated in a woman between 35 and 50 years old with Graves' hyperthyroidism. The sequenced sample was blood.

CDR3 DNA: TGTGCCAGCAGCCAAGCACCCGTGAACACTGAAGCTTTCTTT. Its protein product is CASSQAPVNTEAFF. The rearrangement joins TRBV4-2 to TRBJ1-1; D unresolved. Trimming took 1 base from V and 0 from J, leaving 6 bases between them. CDR1 and CDR2 from the germline V gene are LGHNA and YNFKEQ. This CDR3 region has 14 residues.